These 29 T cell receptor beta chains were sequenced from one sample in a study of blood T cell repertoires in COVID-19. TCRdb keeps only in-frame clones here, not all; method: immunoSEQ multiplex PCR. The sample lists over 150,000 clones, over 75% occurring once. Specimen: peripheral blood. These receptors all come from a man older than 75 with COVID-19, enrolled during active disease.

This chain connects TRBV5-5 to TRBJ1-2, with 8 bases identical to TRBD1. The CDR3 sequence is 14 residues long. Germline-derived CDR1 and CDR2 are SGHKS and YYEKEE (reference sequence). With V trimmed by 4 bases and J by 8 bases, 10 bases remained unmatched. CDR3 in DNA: TGTGCCAGCAGCCTAAGGACAGGGTGGGAAGGCTACACCTTC. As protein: CASSLRTGWEGYTF.

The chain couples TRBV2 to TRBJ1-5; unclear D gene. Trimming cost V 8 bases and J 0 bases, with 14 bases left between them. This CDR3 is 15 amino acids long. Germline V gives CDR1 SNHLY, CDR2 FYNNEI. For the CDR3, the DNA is TGTGCCAGCGTATGGGCCCCATATAGCAATCAGCCCCAGCATTTT. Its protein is CASVWAPYSNQPQHF.

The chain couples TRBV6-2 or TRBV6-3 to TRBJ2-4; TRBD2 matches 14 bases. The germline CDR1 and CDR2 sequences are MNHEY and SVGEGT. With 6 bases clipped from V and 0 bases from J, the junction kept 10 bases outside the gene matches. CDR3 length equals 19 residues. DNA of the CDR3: TGTGCCAGCAGCCCCGGGACTAGCGGGGGTACCCTAGCCAAAAACATTCAGTACTTC. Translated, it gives CASSPGTSGGTLAKNIQYF.

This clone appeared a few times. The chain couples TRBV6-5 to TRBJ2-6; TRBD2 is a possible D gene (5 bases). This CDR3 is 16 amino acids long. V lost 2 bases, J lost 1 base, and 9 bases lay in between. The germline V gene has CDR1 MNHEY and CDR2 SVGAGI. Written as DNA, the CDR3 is TGTGCCAGCAGTTACCCGGGGAAGTCTGGGGCCAACGTCCTGACTTTC. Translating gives CASSYPGKSGANVLTF.

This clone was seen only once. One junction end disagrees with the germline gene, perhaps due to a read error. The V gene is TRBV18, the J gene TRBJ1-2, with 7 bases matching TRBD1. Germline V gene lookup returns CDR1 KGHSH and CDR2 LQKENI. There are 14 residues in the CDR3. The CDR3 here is CASSPIEQGYGYFF. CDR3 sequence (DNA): TGTGCCAGCTCACCAATTGAACAGGGGTATGGCTACTTCTTC.

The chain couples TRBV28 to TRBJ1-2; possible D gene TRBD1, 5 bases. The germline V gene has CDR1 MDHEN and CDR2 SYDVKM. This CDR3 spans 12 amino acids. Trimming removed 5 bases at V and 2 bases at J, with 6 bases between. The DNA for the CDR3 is TGTGCCAGCAGTCGACAGAACTATGGCTACACCTTC. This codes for CASSRQNYGYTF.

The CDR3 loop is CASSLSLGAGELFF. The CDR3 DNA reads TGTGCCAGCAGCTTAAGCCTAGGGGCCGGGGAGCTGTTTTTT. This chain links TRBV7-3 with TRBJ2-2; D might be TRBD1 (5 bases). CDR3 length: 14 amino acids. Germline lookup yields CDR1 SGHTA and CDR2 FQGTGA. V lost 1 base and J 6 bases, leaving 9 bases between the germline ends.

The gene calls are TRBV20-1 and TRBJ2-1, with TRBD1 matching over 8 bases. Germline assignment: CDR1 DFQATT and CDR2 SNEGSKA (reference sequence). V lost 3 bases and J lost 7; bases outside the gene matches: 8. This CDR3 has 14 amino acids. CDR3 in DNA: TGCAGTGCTAGTCGTCAGGGGGCGCGTAATGAGCAGTTCTTC. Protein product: CSASRQGARNEQFF.

In nucleotides, the CDR3 is TGCGCCAGCAGCTTGGTCCCCCAGGTCGAGCAGTACTTC. Translated, it gives CASSLVPQVEQYF. The chain uses TRBV5-1 and TRBJ2-7; no clear D. With 0 bases removed from V and 6 bases from J, the gap between germline ends came to 10 bases. The CDR3 is 13 amino acids. CDR1 is SGHRS and CDR2 is YFSETQ in the germline V gene.

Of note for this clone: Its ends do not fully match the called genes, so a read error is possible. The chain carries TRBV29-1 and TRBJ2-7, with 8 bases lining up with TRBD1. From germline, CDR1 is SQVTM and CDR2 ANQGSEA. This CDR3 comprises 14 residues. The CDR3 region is CSVEGAGGNYEQYF. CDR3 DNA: TGCAGCGTCGAAGGGGCAGGGGGCAACTACGAGCAGTACTTC.

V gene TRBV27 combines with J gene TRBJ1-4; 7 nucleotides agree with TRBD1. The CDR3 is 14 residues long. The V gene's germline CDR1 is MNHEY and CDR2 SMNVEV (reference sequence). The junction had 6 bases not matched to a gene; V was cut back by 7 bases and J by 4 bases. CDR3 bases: TGTGCCAGCATGAAGGACAGGTTTAATGAAAAACTGTTTTTT. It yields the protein CASMKDRFNEKLFF.

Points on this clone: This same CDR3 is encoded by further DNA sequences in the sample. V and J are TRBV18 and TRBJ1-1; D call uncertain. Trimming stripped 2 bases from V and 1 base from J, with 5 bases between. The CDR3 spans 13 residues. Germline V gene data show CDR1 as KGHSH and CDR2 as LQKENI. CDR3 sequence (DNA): TGTGCCAGCTCACCAGTTCGGAACACTGAAGCTTTCTTT. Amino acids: CASSPVRNTEAFF.

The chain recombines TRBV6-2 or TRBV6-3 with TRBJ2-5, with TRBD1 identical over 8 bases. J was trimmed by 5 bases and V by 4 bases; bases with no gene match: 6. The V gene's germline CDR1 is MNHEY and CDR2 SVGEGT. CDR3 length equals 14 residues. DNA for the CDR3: TGTGCCAGCAGTTTCGGACAGGGCAGGGAGACCCAGTACTTC. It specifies CASSFGQGRETQYF.

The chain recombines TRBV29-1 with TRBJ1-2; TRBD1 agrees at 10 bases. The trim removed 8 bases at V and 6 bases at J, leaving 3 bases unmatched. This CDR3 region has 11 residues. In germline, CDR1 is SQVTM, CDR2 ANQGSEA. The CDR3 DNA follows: TGCAGCATGGGACAGGGGAATGGCTACACCTTC. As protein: CSMGQGNGYTF. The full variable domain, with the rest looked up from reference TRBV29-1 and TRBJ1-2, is SAVISQKPSRDICQRGTSLTIQCQVDSQVTMMFWYRQQPGQSLTLIATANQGSEATYESGFVIDKFPISRPNLTFSTLTVSNMSPEDSSIYLCSMGQGNGYTFGSGTRLTVV.

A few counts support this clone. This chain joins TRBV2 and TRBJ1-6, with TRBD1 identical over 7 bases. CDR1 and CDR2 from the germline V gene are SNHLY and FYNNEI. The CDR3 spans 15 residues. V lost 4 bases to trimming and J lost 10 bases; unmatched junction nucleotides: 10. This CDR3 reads CASSVYQGGRSPLHF. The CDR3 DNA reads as TGTGCCAGCAGTGTATATCAGGGGGGAAGATCACCCCTCCACTTT. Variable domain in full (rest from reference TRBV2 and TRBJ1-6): EPEVTQTPSHQVTQMGQEVILRCVPISNHLYFYWYRQILGQKVEFLVSFYNNEISEKSEIFDDQFSVERPDGSNFTLKIRSTKLEDSAMYFCASSVYQGGRSPLHFGNGTRLTVT.

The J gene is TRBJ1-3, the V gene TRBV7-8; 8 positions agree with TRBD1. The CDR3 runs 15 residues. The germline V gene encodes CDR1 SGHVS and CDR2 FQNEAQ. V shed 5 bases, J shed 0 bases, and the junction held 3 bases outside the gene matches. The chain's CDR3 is CASSRTGSSGNTIYF. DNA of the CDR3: TGTGCCAGCAGCCGGACAGGGAGCTCTGGAAACACCATATATTTT.

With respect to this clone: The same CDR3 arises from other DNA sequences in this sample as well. CDR3 in amino acids: CASSFQGNTEAFF. CDR3 DNA: TGCGCCAGCAGCTTCCAGGGGAACACTGAAGCTTTCTTT. The chain couples TRBV5-1 to TRBJ1-1, with D maybe TRBD1 (5 bases). The V end lost 2 bases, the J end lost 1 base, and 6 bases lay between the germline ends. This CDR3 has 13 amino acids. Germline CDR1 SGHRS, CDR2 YFSETQ.

The CDR3 DNA is TGTGCCAGCACTGGGGCGGGGTTGAACACTGAAGCTTTCTTT. It specifies CASTGAGLNTEAFF. The chain employs TRBV6-5 and TRBJ1-1; D is perhaps TRBD1 (5 bases). The CDR3 totals 14 residues. Trimming removed 7 bases at V and 0 bases at J, with 12 bases between. Germline CDR1 is MNHEY and CDR2 is SVGAGI.

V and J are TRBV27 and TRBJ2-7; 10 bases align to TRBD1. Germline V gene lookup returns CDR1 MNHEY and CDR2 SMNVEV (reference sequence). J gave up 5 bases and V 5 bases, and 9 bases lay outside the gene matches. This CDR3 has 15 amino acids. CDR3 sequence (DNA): TGTGCCAGCAGTCCGTGGGACAGGGGAGGAAACGAGCAGTACTTC. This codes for CASSPWDRGGNEQYF.

The chain's CDR3 is CATSFTSGVGDTQYF. In DNA form, the CDR3 reads TGTGCCACCAGCTTCACTAGCGGGGTAGGGGATACGCAGTATTTT. The J gene is TRBJ2-3, the V gene TRBV15; 10 bases match TRBD2. The V gene's germline CDR1 is LNHNV and CDR2 YYDKDF (reference sequence). The CDR3 contains 15 residues. J was trimmed by 6 bases and V by 5 bases; bases with no gene match: 8. Full variable domain (remainder filled in from reference TRBV15 and TRBJ2-3): DAMVIQNPRYQVTQFGKPVTLSCSQTLNHNVMYWYQQKSSQAPKLLFHYYDKDFNNEADTPDNFQSRRPNTSFCFLDIRSPGLGDTAMYLCATSFTSGVGDTQYFGPGTRLTVL.

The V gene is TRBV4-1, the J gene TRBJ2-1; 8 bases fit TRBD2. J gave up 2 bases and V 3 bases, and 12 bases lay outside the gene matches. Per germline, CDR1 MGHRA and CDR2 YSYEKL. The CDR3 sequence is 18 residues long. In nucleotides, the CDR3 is TGCGCCAGCAGCCAGTCGGTAGCGGGGAGACACCCCTACAATGAGCAGTTCTTC. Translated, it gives CASSQSVAGRHPYNEQFF.

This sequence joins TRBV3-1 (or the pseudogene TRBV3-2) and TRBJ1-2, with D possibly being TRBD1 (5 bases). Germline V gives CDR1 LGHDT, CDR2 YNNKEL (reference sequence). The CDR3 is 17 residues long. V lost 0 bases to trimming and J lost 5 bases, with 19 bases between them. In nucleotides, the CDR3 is TGTGCCAGCAGCCAAGAGCTCTACTCCTTAACAGGATATGGCTACACCTTC. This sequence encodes CASSQELYSLTGYGYTF.

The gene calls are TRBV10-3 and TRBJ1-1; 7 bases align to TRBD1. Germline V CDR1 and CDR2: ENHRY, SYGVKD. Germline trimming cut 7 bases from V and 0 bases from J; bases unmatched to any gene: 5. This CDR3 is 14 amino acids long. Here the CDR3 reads CAITRQGLNTEAFF. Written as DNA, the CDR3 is TGTGCCATCACCCGACAGGGCCTGAACACTGAAGCTTTCTTT.

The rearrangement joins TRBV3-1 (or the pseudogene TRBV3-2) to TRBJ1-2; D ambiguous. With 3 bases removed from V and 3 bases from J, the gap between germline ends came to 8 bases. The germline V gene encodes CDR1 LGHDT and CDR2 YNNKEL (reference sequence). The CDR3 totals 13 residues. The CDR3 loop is CASSHTDHYGYTF. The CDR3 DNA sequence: TGTGCCAGCAGCCACACAGACCACTATGGCTACACCTTC.

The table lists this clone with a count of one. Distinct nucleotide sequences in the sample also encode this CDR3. The CDR3 region has the DNA TGTGCCAGCAGCTTAGACAGTAACACTGAAGCTTTCTTT. Translation gives CASSLDSNTEAFF. The chain joins TRBV7-2 to TRBJ1-1; no definite D call. Trimming stripped 1 base from V and 2 bases from J, with 5 bases between. Germline-derived CDR1 and CDR2 are SGHTA and FQGNSA. This CDR3 contains 13 residues.

DNA of the CDR3: TGTGCCAGCAGCCTCGGGGGGCGGGACGCTCTGAACACCGGGGAGCTGTTTTTT. Its translation: CASSLGGRDALNTGELFF. The rearrangement links TRBV7-3 to TRBJ2-2; D possibly corresponds to TRBD2 (7 bases). This CDR3 region has 18 residues. Germline CDR1 reads SGHTA; CDR2 reads FQGTGA. Trimming shortened V by 5 bases and J by 1 base, and 20 bases separated the two germline ends.

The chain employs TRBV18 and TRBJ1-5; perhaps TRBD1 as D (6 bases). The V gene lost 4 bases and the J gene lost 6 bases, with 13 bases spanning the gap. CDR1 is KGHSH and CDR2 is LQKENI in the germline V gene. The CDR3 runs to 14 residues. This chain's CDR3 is CASSQGDWSQPQHF. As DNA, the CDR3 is TGTGCCAGCTCACAGGGGGATTGGAGTCAGCCCCAGCATTTT.

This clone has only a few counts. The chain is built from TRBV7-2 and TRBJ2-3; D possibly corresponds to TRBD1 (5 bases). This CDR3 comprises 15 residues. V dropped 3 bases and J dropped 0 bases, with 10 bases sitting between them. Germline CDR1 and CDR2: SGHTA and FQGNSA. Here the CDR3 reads CASSFAGLSTDTQYF. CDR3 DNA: TGTGCCAGCAGCTTTGCAGGGTTGAGCACAGATACGCAGTATTTT.

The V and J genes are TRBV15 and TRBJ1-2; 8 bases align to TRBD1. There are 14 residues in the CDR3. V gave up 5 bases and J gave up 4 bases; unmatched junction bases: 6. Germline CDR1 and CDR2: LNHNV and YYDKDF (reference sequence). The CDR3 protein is CATSDRGLGYGYTF. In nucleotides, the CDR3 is TGTGCCACCAGCGACAGGGGACTCGGCTATGGCTACACCTTC.